The rows below give T cell receptor beta chains drawn from one sample of a study of T-cell memory formation after mild COVID-19. Each CDR3 protein is one row after TCRdb ran MiXCR on the 5' RACE reads. This table holds some 130,000 distinct CDR3 sequences, roughly 15% found once. Input material: PBMCs or a T cell subset sorted from them (not recorded which). The origin of the receptors is an adult woman who had mild COVID-19 (a few samples of this study predate the infection). Cell type and time point are not known. CDR3s include the opening cysteine and the closing phenylalanine or tryptophan. Fields, in order: CDR3 protein, CDR3 DNA, V gene, D gene, clone size, J gene. D genes are given only for firm matches. Clone size, where shown, is once, few, many, or a class for clones that have expanded.

CDR3aa: CASSSGGGSEAFF
CDR3nt: TGTGCCAGCAGCTCAGGGGGGGGTTCTGAAGCTTTCTTT
v_gene: TRBV11-2
d_gene: TRBD1
abundance: NA
j_gene: TRBJ1-1

CDR3aa: CASSHLSGINTGELFF
CDR3nt: TGTGCCAGCAGCCATCTTTCCGGGATAAACACCGGGGAGCTGTTTTTT
v_gene: TRBV14
d_gene: NA
abundance: few
j_gene: TRBJ2-2

CDR3aa: CASWTGGFYQPQHF
CDR3nt: TGTGCCAGCTGGACAGGGGGGTTCTATCAGCCCCAGCATTTT
v_gene: TRBV6-5
d_gene: TRBD1
abundance: few
j_gene: TRBJ1-5

CDR3aa: CASSRVRGNTEAFF
CDR3nt: TGTGCCAGCAGCCGGGTTAGGGGGAACACTGAAGCTTTCTTT
v_gene: TRBV13
d_gene: NA
abundance: once
j_gene: TRBJ1-1

CDR3aa: CASSRALAGGETQYF
CDR3nt: TGTGCCAGCAGCCGCGCGCTAGCGGGGGGGGAGACCCAGTACTTC
v_gene: TRBV5-6
d_gene: TRBD2
abundance: NA
j_gene: TRBJ2-5

CDR3aa: CAISVSGAAGLQYF
CDR3nt: TGTGCCATCAGTGTCAGCGGGGCCGCGGGACTTCAGTACTTC
v_gene: TRBV10-3
d_gene: TRBD2
abundance: NA
j_gene: TRBJ2-4

CDR3aa: CASSQDGQSSNQPQHF
CDR3nt: TGTGCCAGCAGCCAAGATGGACAATCCAGCAATCAGCCCCAGCATTTT
v_gene: TRBV4-2
d_gene: NA
abundance: few
j_gene: TRBJ1-5

CDR3aa: CASSPGGAGGPNNEQFF
CDR3nt: TGTGCCAGCAGCCCAGGGGGAGCGGGAGGGCCGAACAATGAGCAGTTCTTC
v_gene: TRBV11-3
d_gene: TRBD2
abundance: NA
j_gene: TRBJ2-1

CDR3aa: CASSLNSFSGRGLYNEQFF
CDR3nt: TGTGCCAGCAGCTTAAACTCGTTCAGCGGGCGGGGCCTCTACAATGAGCAGTTCTTC
v_gene: TRBV7-2
d_gene: NA
abundance: many
j_gene: TRBJ2-1

CDR3aa: CASSRTSGINTGELFF
CDR3nt: TGCGCCAGCAGCCGTACTAGCGGGATAAACACCGGGGAGCTGTTTTTT
v_gene: TRBV5-1
d_gene: TRBD2
abundance: few
j_gene: TRBJ2-2

CDR3aa: CAWSNLPTAGARNTFWGEQYF
CDR3nt: TGTGCCTGGAGCAACTTGCCGACAGCGGGAGCGAGAAATACCTTTTGGGGCGAGCAGTACTTC
v_gene: TRBV30
d_gene: TRBD2
abundance: few
j_gene: TRBJ2-7

CDR3aa: CASSLRSRAGGPNEQFF
CDR3nt: TGCGCCAGCAGCTTGAGGTCGCGAGCGGGAGGGCCAAATGAGCAGTTCTTC
v_gene: TRBV5-1
d_gene: TRBD2
abundance: NA
j_gene: TRBJ2-1

CDR3aa: CASSLGTLSGNTIYF
CDR3nt: TGTGCCAGCAGCCTAGGGACATTATCTGGAAACACCATATATTTT
v_gene: TRBV6-5
d_gene: NA
abundance: NA
j_gene: TRBJ1-3

CDR3aa: CASSWGEFDNEQFF
CDR3nt: TGCGCCAGCAGCTGGGGGGAGTTCGACAATGAGCAGTTCTTC
v_gene: TRBV5-1
d_gene: NA
abundance: many
j_gene: TRBJ2-1

CDR3aa: CASSPGQRDYGYTF
CDR3nt: TGTGCCAGTAGTCCAGGACAGCGAGACTATGGCTACACCTTC
v_gene: TRBV19
d_gene: NA
abundance: NA
j_gene: TRBJ1-2

CDR3aa: CASSQKGRRDRGFYEQYF
CDR3nt: TGCGCCAGCAGCCAGAAGGGGAGAAGGGATAGGGGGTTTTACGAGCAGTACTTC
v_gene: TRBV4-1
d_gene: NA
abundance: few
j_gene: TRBJ2-7

CDR3aa: CASSKSDKDEKLFF
CDR3nt: TGTGCCAGTAGTAAATCGGACAAGGATGAAAAACTGTTTTTT
v_gene: TRBV19
d_gene: NA
abundance: few
j_gene: TRBJ1-4

CDR3aa: CASSLRTGGYTDTQYF
CDR3nt: TGTGCCAGCAGCCTTAGGACAGGGGGCTACACAGATACGCAGTATTTT
v_gene: TRBV12-3/TRBV12-4
d_gene: TRBD1
abundance: NA
j_gene: TRBJ2-3

CDR3aa: CASSVEVGGIHNEQFF
CDR3nt: TGTGCCAGCAGCGTAGAGGTGGGAGGGATCCACAATGAGCAGTTCTTC
v_gene: TRBV9
d_gene: TRBD2
abundance: NA
j_gene: TRBJ2-1

CDR3aa: CASRLAGLSSYNEQFF
CDR3nt: TGTGCCAGCAGGTTAGCGGGACTGAGCTCCTACAATGAGCAGTTCTTC
v_gene: TRBV27
d_gene: TRBD2
abundance: NA
j_gene: TRBJ2-1

CDR3aa: CASAGRVYGYTF
CDR3nt: TGTGCCAGCGCGGGCAGGGTCTATGGCTACACCTTC
v_gene: TRBV6-6
d_gene: NA
abundance: NA
j_gene: TRBJ1-2

CDR3aa: CASSLGTPYTDTQYF
CDR3nt: TGTGCCAGCAGCTTGGGAACGCCGTACACAGATACGCAGTATTTT
v_gene: TRBV7-6
d_gene: NA
abundance: NA
j_gene: TRBJ2-3

CDR3aa: CASSLTGTAQETQYF
CDR3nt: TGCGCCAGCAGCTTGACCGGGACAGCCCAAGAGACCCAGTACTTC
v_gene: TRBV5-1
d_gene: TRBD1
abundance: NA
j_gene: TRBJ2-5

CDR3aa: CASRIVEGQRGYTF
CDR3nt: TGTGCCAGCAGAATTGTGGAGGGACAGCGAGGCTACACCTTC
v_gene: TRBV2
d_gene: TRBD1
abundance: few
j_gene: TRBJ1-2

CDR3aa: CSARAVYQETQYF
CDR3nt: TGCAGTGCTAGAGCCGTTTACCAAGAGACCCAGTACTTC
v_gene: TRBV20-1
d_gene: NA
abundance: NA
j_gene: TRBJ2-5

CDR3aa: CASSLGGSLSEQYF
CDR3nt: TGTGCCAGCAGCTTAGGAGGTAGCTTGAGCGAGCAGTACTTC
v_gene: TRBV7-6
d_gene: NA
abundance: few
j_gene: TRBJ2-7

CDR3aa: CASSLWRGETFF
CDR3nt: TGTGCCAGTAGTCTCTGGAGGGGAGAGACTTTCTTT
v_gene: TRBV19
d_gene: NA
abundance: few
j_gene: TRBJ1-1

CDR3aa: CASSLDGQGSTDTQYF
CDR3nt: TGTGCCAGCAGCTTGGACGGACAGGGGAGCACAGATACGCAGTATTTT
v_gene: TRBV11-3
d_gene: TRBD1
abundance: few
j_gene: TRBJ2-3

CDR3aa: CASSLANTGGQPQHF
CDR3nt: TGTGCCAGCAGCTTGGCCAATACAGGGGGTCAGCCCCAGCATTTT
v_gene: TRBV5-5
d_gene: TRBD1
abundance: NA
j_gene: TRBJ1-5

CDR3aa: CASSSRTGRPYGYTF
CDR3nt: TGTGCCAGCAGCTCCCGGACAGGGCGCCCCTATGGCTACACCTTC
v_gene: TRBV7-2
d_gene: TRBD1
abundance: NA
j_gene: TRBJ1-2

CDR3aa: CASSLGHLGLAGVNSYNEQFF
CDR3nt: TGTGCCAGCAGCTTAGGTCACCTCGGACTAGCGGGGGTGAACTCCTACAATGAGCAGTTCTTC
v_gene: TRBV11-2
d_gene: TRBD2
abundance: NA
j_gene: TRBJ2-1

CDR3aa: CASKAGAFSYNEQFF
CDR3nt: TGTGCCAGCAAAGCGGGGGCTTTCTCCTACAATGAGCAGTTCTTC
v_gene: TRBV2
d_gene: TRBD2
abundance: NA
j_gene: TRBJ2-1

CDR3aa: CSAMDRLNTEAFF
CDR3nt: TGCAGTGCTATGGACAGGTTGAACACTGAAGCTTTCTTT
v_gene: TRBV20-1
d_gene: TRBD1
abundance: few
j_gene: TRBJ1-1

CDR3aa: CASSGEDGTGYYEQYF
CDR3nt: TGTGCCAGCAGTGGTGAGGACGGCACGGGTTACTACGAGCAGTACTTC
v_gene: TRBV2
d_gene: NA
abundance: NA
j_gene: TRBJ2-7

CDR3aa: CASSSPGQGIKSEAFF
CDR3nt: TGTGCCAGCAGTTCGCCGGGACAGGGCATTAAGTCCGAAGCTTTCTTT
v_gene: TRBV12-3/TRBV12-4
d_gene: TRBD1
abundance: NA
j_gene: TRBJ1-1

CDR3aa: CASRPYRSGRPVDTQYF
CDR3nt: TGTGCCAGCAGGCCTTACAGGAGCGGGAGGCCGGTAGATACGCAGTATTTT
v_gene: TRBV11-2
d_gene: TRBD2
abundance: NA
j_gene: TRBJ2-3

CDR3aa: CASSFGSLRYEQYF
CDR3nt: TGTGCCAGCAGCTTTGGGTCGTTGAGATACGAGCAGTACTTC
v_gene: TRBV7-2
d_gene: NA
abundance: NA
j_gene: TRBJ2-7